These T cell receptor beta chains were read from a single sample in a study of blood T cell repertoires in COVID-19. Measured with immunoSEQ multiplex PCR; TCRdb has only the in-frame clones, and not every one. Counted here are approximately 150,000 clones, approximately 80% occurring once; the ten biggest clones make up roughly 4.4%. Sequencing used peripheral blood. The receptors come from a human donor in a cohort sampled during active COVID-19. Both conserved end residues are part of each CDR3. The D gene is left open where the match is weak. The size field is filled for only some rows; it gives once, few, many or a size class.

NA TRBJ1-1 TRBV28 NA TGTGCCAGCAGCCCCGGAGGGAACACTGAAGCTTTCTTT CASSPGGNTEAFF
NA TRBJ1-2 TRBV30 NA TGTGCCTGGAGTGTATTGGACAGCGGCTACACCTTC CAWSVLDSGYTF
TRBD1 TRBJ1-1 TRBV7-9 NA TGTGCCAGCAGCTTAGCTCGGCAGGGGGCCGGAGGAGTCACTGAAGCTTTCTTT CASSLARQGAGGVTEAFF
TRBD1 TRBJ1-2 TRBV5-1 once TGCGCCAGCAGCCCATTGCGGGGACAGGGGGACTATGGCTACACCTTC CASSPLRGQGDYGYTF
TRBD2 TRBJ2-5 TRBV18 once TGTGCCAGCTCACCAATAACTAGCGGAGAGACCCAGTACTTC CASSPITSGETQYF
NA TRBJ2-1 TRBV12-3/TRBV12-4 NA TGTGCCAGCAGCCAGGACAGCTACAATGAGCAGTTCTTC CASSQDSYNEQFF
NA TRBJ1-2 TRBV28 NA TGTGCCAGCAGTTTATGGGGCAGGGTCGGCTACACCTTC CASSLWGRVGYTF
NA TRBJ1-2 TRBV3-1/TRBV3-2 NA TGTGCCAGCACCCCGGCTGGGAGGGGTGGCTACACCTTC CASTPAGRGGYTF
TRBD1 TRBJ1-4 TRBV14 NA TGTGCCAGCAGCCAAGACCATTATTCGGGACAGGGGAAGGAAAAACTGTTTTTT CASSQDHYSGQGKEKLFF
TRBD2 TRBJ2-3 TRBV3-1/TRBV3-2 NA TGTGCCAGCAGCCAAAGACTAGCGGGAGTTTCAAATACGCAGTATTTT CASSQRLAGVSNTQYF
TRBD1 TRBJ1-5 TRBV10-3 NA TGTGCCATCAAAGGACAGGGGGACAATCAGCCCCAGCATTTT CAIKGQGDNQPQHF
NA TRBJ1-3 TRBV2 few TGTGCCAGCCATTCTCTTCCAGGGACTGGAAACACCATATATTTT CASHSLPGTGNTIYF
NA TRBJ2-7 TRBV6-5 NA TGTGCCAGTGCCAGGACAGTCCTAAACTACGAGCAGTACTTC CASARTVLNYEQYF
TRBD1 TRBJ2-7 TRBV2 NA TGTGCCAGCAGCGACAAGATACTCCAGGGGGCTGACTACGAGCAGTACTTC CASSDKILQGADYEQYF
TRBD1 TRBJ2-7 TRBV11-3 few TGTGCCAGCAGCTCCAACAGGGGGGCGGCCTACGAGCAGTACTTC CASSSNRGAAYEQYF
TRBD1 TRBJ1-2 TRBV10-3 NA TGTGCCACACAAAACCAGGGGGCGCGTGATGATGGCTACACCTTC CATQNQGARDDGYTF
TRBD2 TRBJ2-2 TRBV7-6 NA TGTGCCAGCAGCTGGTCGGCTAGCGGGAGTGGGGAGCTGTTTTTT CASSWSASGSGELFF
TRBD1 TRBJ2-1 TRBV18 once TGTGCCAGCTCAGCAGACAGGGTAGCCTCCTACAATGAGCAGTTCTTC CASSADRVASYNEQFF
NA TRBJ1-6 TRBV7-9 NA TGTGCCATAGCACCCAGCTCCTATAATTCACCCCTCCACTTT CAIAPSSYNSPLHF
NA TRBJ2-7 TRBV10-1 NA TGCGCCAGCAGTGAGTCGACACTTTCCTACGAGCAGTACTTC CASSESTLSYEQYF
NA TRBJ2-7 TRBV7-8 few TGTGCCAGCAGCAACTATCAATACGAGCAGTACTTC CASSNYQYEQYF
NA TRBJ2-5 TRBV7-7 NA TGTGCTAGCAGCTTAGGTTATACGGGTGAAGGGACCCAGTACTTC CASSLGYTGEGTQYF
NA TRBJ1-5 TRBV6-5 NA TGTGCCAGCAGCACAGGTTACAATCAGCCCCAGCATTTT CASSTGYNQPQHF
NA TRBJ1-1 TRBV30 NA TGTGCCTGGACGGGAATGAACACTGAAGCTTTCTTT CAWTGMNTEAFF
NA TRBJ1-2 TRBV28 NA TGTGCCAGCAGTTTACCGGAGGAGGACCGCAACTTC CASSLPEEDRNF
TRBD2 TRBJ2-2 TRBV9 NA TGTGCCAGCAGCCCCCGGACTAGCGGGGGGGTTCTGGACACCGGGGAGCTGTTTTTT CASSPRTSGGVLDTGELFF
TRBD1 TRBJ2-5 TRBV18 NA TGTGCCAGCTCACCGGACAGGGGAAAGACCCAGTACTTC CASSPDRGKTQYF
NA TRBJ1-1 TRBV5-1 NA TGCGCCAGCAGCTCGGGCCCCACAGGGAACACTGAAGCTTTCTTT CASSSGPTGNTEAFF
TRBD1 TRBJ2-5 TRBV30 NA TGTGCCTGGGGGACAGGGCTTGAGACCCAGTACTTC CAWGTGLETQYF
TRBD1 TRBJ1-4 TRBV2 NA TGTGCCAGCAAACAGGGGGCAACTAATGAAAAACTGTTTTTT CASKQGATNEKLFF
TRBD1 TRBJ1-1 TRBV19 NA TGTGCCAGTACGCGGACAGGGCGCTTCATGAACACTGAAGCTTTCTTT CASTRTGRFMNTEAFF
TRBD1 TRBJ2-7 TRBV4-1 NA TGCGCCAGCAGCCAAGAAGGACAGGGTTACGAGCAGTACTTC CASSQEGQGYEQYF
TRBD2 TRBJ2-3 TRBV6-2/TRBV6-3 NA TGTGCCAGCAGTTTAAGCGGGAGAGGCGATACGCAGTATTTT CASSLSGRGDTQYF
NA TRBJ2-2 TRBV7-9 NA TGTGCCAGCAGCTTAGCTGGCAGGGGAACCGGGGAGCTGTTTTTT CASSLAGRGTGELFF
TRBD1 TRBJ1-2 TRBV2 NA TGTGCCAGCAGTGCCCGACAGGGGGCGGGGGGCTACACCTTC CASSARQGAGGYTF
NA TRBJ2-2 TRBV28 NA TGTGCCAGCGTCGCAGGGGACACCGGGGAGCTGTTTTTT CASVAGDTGELFF
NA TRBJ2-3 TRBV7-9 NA TGTGCCAGCAGCGCCGGGAAGGGAGGGGGAGATACGCAGTATTTT CASSAGKGGGDTQYF
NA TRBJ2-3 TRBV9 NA TGTGCCAGCAGCGTTACCGGGACTTACACAGATACGCAGTATTTT CASSVTGTYTDTQYF
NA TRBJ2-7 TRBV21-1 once TGTGCCAGCAGCAAAGCTAGCGGGGGGGCCCACGAGCAGTACTTC CASSKASGGAHEQYF
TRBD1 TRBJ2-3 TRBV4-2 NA TGTGCCAGCAGCCAAACAGGGGGCCTCACAGATACGCAGTATTTT CASSQTGGLTDTQYF
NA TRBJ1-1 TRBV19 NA TGTGCCAGTAGCTGGAGTTCGAACACTGAAGCTTTCTTT CASSWSSNTEAFF
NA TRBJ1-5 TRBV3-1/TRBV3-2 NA TGTGCCAGCAGCCGAGACGGTGACAATCAGCCCCAGCATTTT CASSRDGDNQPQHF
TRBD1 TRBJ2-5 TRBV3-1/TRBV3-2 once TGTGCCAGCAGCCTTGGGACAGGGGGAGAGACCCAGTACTTC CASSLGTGGETQYF
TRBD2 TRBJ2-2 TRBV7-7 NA TGTGCTAGCAGCTTGGCGGGAGCCCCAAAGAACACCGGGGAGCTGTTTTTT CASSLAGAPKNTGELFF
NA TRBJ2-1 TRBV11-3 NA TGTGCCAGCAGCTTAGACCAGACCTACAATGAGCAGTTCTTC CASSLDQTYNEQFF
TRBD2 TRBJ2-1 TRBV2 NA TGTGCCAGCAGTGGTTCTAGCGGGCCAAGGTTGCAGTTCTTC CASSGSSGPRLQFF
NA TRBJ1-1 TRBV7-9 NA TGTGCCAGCAGCTTACTGGCGGTTGAAGGCACTGAAGCTTTCTTT CASSLLAVEGTEAFF
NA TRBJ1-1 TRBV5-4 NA TGTGCCAGCAGCTTGAACCGAGCCAACACTGAAGCTTTCTTT CASSLNRANTEAFF
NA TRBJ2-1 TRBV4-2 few TGTGCCAGCAGCCAAGATCAAGGAGGCCTCGGGCAGTTCTTC CASSQDQGGLGQFF